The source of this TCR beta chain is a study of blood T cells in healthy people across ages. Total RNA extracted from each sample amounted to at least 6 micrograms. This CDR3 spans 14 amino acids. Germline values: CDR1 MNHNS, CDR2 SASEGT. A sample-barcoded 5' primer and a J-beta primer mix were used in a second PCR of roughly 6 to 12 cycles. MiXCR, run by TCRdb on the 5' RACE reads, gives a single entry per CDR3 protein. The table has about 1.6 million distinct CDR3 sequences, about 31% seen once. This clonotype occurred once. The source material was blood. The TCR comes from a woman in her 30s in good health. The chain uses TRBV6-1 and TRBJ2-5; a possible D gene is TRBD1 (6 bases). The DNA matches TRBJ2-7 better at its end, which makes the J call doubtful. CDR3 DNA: TGTGCCAGCAGATTGACAGGTACAGGTTACGAGCAGTACTTC. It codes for CASRLTGTGYEQYF.